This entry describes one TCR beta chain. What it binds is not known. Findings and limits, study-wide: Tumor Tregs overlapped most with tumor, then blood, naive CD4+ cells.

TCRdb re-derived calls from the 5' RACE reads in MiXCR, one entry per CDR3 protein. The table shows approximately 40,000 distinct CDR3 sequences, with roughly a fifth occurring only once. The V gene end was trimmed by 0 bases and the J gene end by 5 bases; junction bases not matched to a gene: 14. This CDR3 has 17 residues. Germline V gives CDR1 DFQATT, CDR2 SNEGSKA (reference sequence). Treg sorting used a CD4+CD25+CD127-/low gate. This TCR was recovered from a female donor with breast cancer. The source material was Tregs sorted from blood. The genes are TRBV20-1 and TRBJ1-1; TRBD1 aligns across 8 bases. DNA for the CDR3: TGCAGTGCTAGAGATAAGGACAGGGTTTGGGGTTGGACTGAAGCTTTCTTT. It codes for CSARDKDRVWGWTEAFF.